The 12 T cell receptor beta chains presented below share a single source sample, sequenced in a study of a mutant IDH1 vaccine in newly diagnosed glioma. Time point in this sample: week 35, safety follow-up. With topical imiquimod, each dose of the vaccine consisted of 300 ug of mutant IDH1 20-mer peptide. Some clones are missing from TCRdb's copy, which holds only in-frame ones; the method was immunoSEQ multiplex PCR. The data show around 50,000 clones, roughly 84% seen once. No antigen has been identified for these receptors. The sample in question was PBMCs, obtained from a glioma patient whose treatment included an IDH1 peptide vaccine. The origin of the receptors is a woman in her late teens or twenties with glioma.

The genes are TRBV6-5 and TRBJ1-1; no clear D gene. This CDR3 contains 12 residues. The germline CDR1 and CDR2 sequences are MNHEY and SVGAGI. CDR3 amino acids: CVVRTLNTEAFF. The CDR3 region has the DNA TGTGTTGTCCGAACCCTGAACACTGAAGCTTTCTTT.

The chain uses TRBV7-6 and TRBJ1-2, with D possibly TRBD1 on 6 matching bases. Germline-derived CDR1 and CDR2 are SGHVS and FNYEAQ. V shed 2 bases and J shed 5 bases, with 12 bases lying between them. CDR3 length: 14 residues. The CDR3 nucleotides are TGTGCCAGCAGCTTAATGGAGGGGGAGTATGGCTACACCTTC. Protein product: CASSLMEGEYGYTF.

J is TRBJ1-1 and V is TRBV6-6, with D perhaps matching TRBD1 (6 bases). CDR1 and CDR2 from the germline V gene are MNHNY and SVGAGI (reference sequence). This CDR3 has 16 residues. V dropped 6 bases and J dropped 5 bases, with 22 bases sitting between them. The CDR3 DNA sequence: TGTGCCAGCAGCCACGCGGGGGGCCTAGGAGGTACTGAAGCTTTCTTT. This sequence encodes CASSHAGGLGGTEAFF.

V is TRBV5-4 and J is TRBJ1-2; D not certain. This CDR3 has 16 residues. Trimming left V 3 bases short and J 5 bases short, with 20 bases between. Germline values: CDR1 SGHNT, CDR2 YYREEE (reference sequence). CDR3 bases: TGTGCCAGCAGCTCGCCCGACTTTTCCCCTGGGTATGGCTACACCTTC. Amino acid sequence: CASSSPDFSPGYGYTF.

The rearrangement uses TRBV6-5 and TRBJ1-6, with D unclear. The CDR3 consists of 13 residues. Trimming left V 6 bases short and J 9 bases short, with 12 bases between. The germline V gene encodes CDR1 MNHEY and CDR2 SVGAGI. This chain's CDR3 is CASRALRGSPLHF. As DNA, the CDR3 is TGTGCCAGCAGGGCCCTCCGGGGTTCACCCCTCCACTTT.

CDR3 sequence: CASSGVDRAGNTIYF. The CDR3 coding sequence is TGTGCCAGCAGCGGGGTGGACAGGGCTGGAAACACCATATATTTT. This chain connects TRBV9 to TRBJ1-3, with 8 positions matching TRBD1. The CDR3 contains 15 residues. The trim removed 3 bases at V and 2 bases at J, leaving 4 bases unmatched. CDR1 and CDR2 from the germline V gene are SGDLS and YYNGEE.

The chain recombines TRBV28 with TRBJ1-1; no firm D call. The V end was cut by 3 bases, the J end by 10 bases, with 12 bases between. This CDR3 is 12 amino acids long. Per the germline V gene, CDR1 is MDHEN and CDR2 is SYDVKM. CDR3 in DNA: TGTGCCAGCAGTTTCGGCCCCCAGGCAGCTTTCTTT. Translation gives CASSFGPQAAFF.

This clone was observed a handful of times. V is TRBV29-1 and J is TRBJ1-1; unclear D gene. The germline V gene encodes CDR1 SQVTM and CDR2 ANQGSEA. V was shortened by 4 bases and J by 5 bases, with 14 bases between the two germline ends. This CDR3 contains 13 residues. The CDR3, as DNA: TGCAGCGTTGTCGGCACCGGGAGGACTGAAGCTTTCTTT. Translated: CSVVGTGRTEAFF.

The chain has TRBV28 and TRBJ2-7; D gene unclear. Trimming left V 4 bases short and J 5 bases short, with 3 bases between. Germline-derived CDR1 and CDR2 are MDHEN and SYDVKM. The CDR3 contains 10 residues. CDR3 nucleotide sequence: TGTGCCAGCAGTTCGGACGAGCAGTACTTC. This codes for CASSSDEQYF.

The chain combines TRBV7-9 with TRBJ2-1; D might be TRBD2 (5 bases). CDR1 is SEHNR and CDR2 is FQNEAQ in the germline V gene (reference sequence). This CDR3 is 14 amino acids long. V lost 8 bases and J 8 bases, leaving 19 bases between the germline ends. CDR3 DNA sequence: TGTGCCAGCCTATTCGGGAACCTGCGCGATGAGCAGTTCTTC. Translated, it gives CASLFGNLRDEQFF. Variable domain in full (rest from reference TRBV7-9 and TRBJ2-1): DTGVSQNPRHKITKRGQNVTFRCDPISEHNRLYWYRQTLGQGPEFLTYFQNEAQLEKSRLLSDRFSAERPKGSFSTLEIQRTEQGDSAMYLCASLFGNLRDEQFFGPGTRLTVL.

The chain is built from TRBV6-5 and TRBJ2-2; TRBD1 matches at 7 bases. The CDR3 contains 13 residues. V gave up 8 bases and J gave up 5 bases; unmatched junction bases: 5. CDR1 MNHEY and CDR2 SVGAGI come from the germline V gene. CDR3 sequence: CASRKQGTGELFF. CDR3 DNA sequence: TGTGCCAGCCGTAAACAGGGGACCGGGGAGCTGTTTTTT.

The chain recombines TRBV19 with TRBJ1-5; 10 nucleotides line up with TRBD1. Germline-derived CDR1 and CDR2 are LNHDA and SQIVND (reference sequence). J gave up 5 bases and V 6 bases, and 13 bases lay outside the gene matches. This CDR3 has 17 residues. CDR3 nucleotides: TGTGCCAGTAGCCTCACCACCGGGACAGGGGTAGATCAGCCCCAGCATTTT. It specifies CASSLTTGTGVDQPQHF.